The 6 T cell receptor beta chains below were found in one sample sequenced in a study of PD-1 blockade in classical Hodgkin lymphoma. The data were produced by immunoSEQ multiplex PCR, yet TCRdb's version contains in-frame clones alone and is incomplete. Of about 96,000 clones detected, about 93% appear once; the ten largest clones hold 1.5% to 2.5%. Time point defined: cycle 4 day 1 (C4D1), after five to seven weeks of nivolumab. Following autologous stem cell transplantation, relapse occurred in every patient, and exposure to brentuximab vedotin varied. The sample consisted of peripheral blood mononuclear cells (PBMCs), taken before the fourth cycle of nivolumab. Receptors were obtained from a human donor with classical Hodgkin lymphoma.

The chain employs TRBV27 and TRBJ1-2, with a possible D match to TRBD1 (6 bases). Trimming took 9 bases from V and 4 from J, leaving 18 bases between them. This CDR3 has 14 residues. CDR1 MNHEY and CDR2 SMNVEV come from the germline V gene (reference sequence). The CDR3 sequence: CARGQGAAAYGYTF. CDR3 in DNA: TGTGCCAGGGGACAAGGTGCGGCTGCCTATGGCTACACCTTC.

The chain uses TRBV7-9 and TRBJ1-1, with D unclear. V was trimmed by 5 bases and J by 1 base, leaving 14 bases between them. CDR3 length: 15 amino acids. Germline CDR1 SEHNR, CDR2 FQNEAQ (reference sequence). CDR3 nucleotide sequence: TGTGCCAGCAGCCATTCCAGGACGGGGAACACTGAAGCTTTCTTT. Amino acid sequence: CASSHSRTGNTEAFF.

This chain's CDR3 is CASSLRGRGLGEKLFF. DNA for the CDR3: TGTGCCAGCAGCCTCAGGGGGCGCGGTCTGGGTGAAAAACTGTTTTTT. This rearrangement joins TRBV5-4 to TRBJ1-4; TRBD1 aligns across 8 bases. This CDR3 is 16 amino acids long. CDR1 SGHNT and CDR2 YYREEE come from the germline V gene (reference sequence). The ends lost 4 bases at V and 7 bases at J; junction bases unmatched: 12.

The rearrangement links TRBV29-1 to TRBJ1-2; 7 bases are shared with TRBD1. The CDR3 runs to 15 residues. The V gene's germline CDR1 is SQVTM and CDR2 ANQGSEA. The junction had 4 bases not matched to a gene; V was cut back by 0 bases and J by 0 bases. This CDR3 reads CSVEDRQGANYGYTF. The CDR3 DNA follows: TGCAGCGTTGAAGATCGGCAGGGGGCTAACTATGGCTACACCTTC.

The chain has TRBV9 and TRBJ2-3; a weak D match, TRBD1 (5 bases). The germline gives CDR1 SGDLS, CDR2 YYNGEE. V was pared by 4 bases and J by 6 bases, with 9 bases between. The CDR3 totals 12 residues. CDR3 region: CASSPDIDTQYF. The CDR3 nucleotides are TGTGCCAGCAGCCCGGACATTGATACGCAGTATTTT. Supplemented by reference TRBV9 and TRBJ2-3, the full variable domain reads DSGVTQTPKHLITATGQRVTLRCSPRSGDLSVYWYQQSLDQGLQFLIQYYNGEERAKGNILERFSAQQFPDLHSELNLSSLELGDSALYFCASSPDIDTQYFGPGTRLTVL.

The rearrangement joins TRBV27 to TRBJ2-1; 7 bases are shared with TRBD2. V dropped 0 bases and J dropped 2; count of bases not matched to a gene: 4. CDR1 is MNHEY and CDR2 is SMNVEV in the germline V gene (reference sequence). There are 16 residues in the CDR3. For the CDR3, the DNA is TGTGCCAGCAGTTTATCACCGGGACTAACCTACAATGAGCAGTTCTTC. It specifies CASSLSPGLTYNEQFF.